This T cell receptor beta chain was captured by sequencing in a study of OX40 agonist ivuxolimab in advanced cancers. This clone was seen once. The method was immunoSEQ multiplex PCR; TCRdb's version includes in-frame clones alone and lacks a portion of them. The sample lists some 74,000 clones; around 91% were seen once. This CDR3 comprises 14 residues. Looked up from germline, CDR1 is SGHKS and CDR2 is YYEKEE (reference sequence). V lost 0 bases to trimming and J lost 4 bases, with 10 bases between them. The starting material was CD4+ or CD8+ T cells sorted from blood, obtained in a trial of the OX40 agonist ivuxolimab. The chain uses TRBV5-5 and TRBJ2-5; no firm D call. The clonotype originates from an adult with an advanced solid tumor such as melanoma, head and neck, liver or kidney cancer. The CDR3 loop is CASSLASGVETQYF. CDR3 coding DNA: TGTGCCAGCAGCTTGGCCTCGGGTGTAGAGACCCAGTACTTC.